This TCR beta chain was retrieved from a study of blood T cell repertoires in COVID-19. CDR3 length: 16 residues. Germline values: CDR1 SGDLS, CDR2 YYNGEE. V lost 3 bases and J lost 1, with 13 bases in between. Source study methods: Amplification with reference gene primers provided the estimates of nucleated cell counts. Some clones are missing from TCRdb's copy, which holds only in-frame ones; the method was immunoSEQ multiplex PCR. The D gene and trimming were derived from the DNA, and the V and J assignments and clone size from that table. Of about 59,000 clones listed, around four fifths are singletons.

Sequenced sample: peripheral blood. The receptor was isolated from a man aged 80 or over with acute or convalescent COVID-19. The V call is TRBV9, the J call TRBJ2-2, with a weak D call TRBD2 (5 bases). The CDR3 DNA follows: TGTGCCAGCAGCGAACCTCGGGGTGTGAACACCGGGGAGCTGTTTTTT. It codes for CASSEPRGVNTGELFF.